A selection of T cell receptor beta chains follows, all from one sample in a study of radiation and T cells in renal cell carcinoma. TCRdb keeps only in-frame clones here, not all; method: immunoSEQ multiplex PCR. The sample yields 95,000 or so clones, 86% seen once. The sample consisted of blood, taken from a patient whose treatment included radiotherapy and nephrectomy. The receptors were gathered from a man aged 50 to 59 with renal cell carcinoma. Each CDR3 is given with its conserved first and last residue. A D gene is named only where the DNA matches it firmly. Where a row states a size, it is once, few, many or the class of an expanded clone; other rows omit it.

D	size	J	V	CDR3	DNA
TRBD1	.	TRBJ2-7	TRBV28	CASTDDRGYYEQYF	TGTGCCAGCACCGACGACAGGGGATATTACGAGCAGTACTTC
TRBD2	once	TRBJ2-1	TRBV9	CASNAGGSNEQFF	TGTGCCAGCAATGCGGGGGGTAGCAATGAGCAGTTCTTC
.	.	TRBJ2-3	TRBV29-1	CSAGLIDSTSTDTQYF	TGCAGCGCCGGACTAATTGATTCCACTAGCACAGATACGCAGTATTTT
.	.	TRBJ2-5	TRBV19	CASRPPGGPGTQYF	TGTGCCAGTAGGCCCCCCGGGGGCCCCGGAACCCAGTACTTC
TRBD1	.	TRBJ1-4	TRBV28	CASNQRQGEKLFF	TGTGCCAGCAACCAAAGACAGGGCGAAAAACTGTTTTTT
TRBD1	.	TRBJ2-2	TRBV10-1	CASSGDSLTGELFF	TGCGCCAGCAGCGGGGACAGCCTAACCGGGGAGCTGTTTTTT
.	.	TRBJ1-2	TRBV2	CASSEWRGRNYGYTF	TGTGCCAGCAGTGAATGGAGAGGACGGAACTATGGCTACACCTTC
.	.	TRBJ2-3	TRBV28	CASSLEQLITDTQYF	TGTGCCAGCAGCCTGGAACAGCTGATCACAGATACGCAGTATTTT
.	.	TRBJ2-7	TRBV18	CASSPLVGGEGAQYF	TGTGCCAGCTCACCACTGGTGGGGGGTGAAGGAGCGCAGTACTTC
TRBD1	.	TRBJ1-4	TRBV4-1	CASSQDWTGASRKLFF	TGCGCCAGCAGCCAAGATTGGACAGGTGCCTCGCGGAAACTGTTTTTT
.	.	TRBJ2-7	TRBV5-1	CASSLSESLYEQYF	TGCGCCAGCAGCTTGTCTGAGTCCCTCTACGAGCAGTACTTC
.	.	TRBJ2-5	TRBV30	CAWKGRGVETQYF	TGTGCCTGGAAGGGAAGGGGGGTGGAGACCCAGTACTTC